This is a list of T cell receptor beta chains from one sample in a study of OX40 agonist ivuxolimab in advanced cancers. Some clones are missing from TCRdb's copy, which holds only in-frame ones; the method was immunoSEQ multiplex PCR. The table lists 40,000 to 45,000 clones, about 88% of them singletons. This specimen was CD4+ or CD8+ T cells sorted from blood, taken in a trial of the OX40 agonist ivuxolimab. The receptors originated from an adult with an advanced solid tumor such as melanoma, head and neck, liver or kidney cancer. Each CDR3 is given with its conserved first and last residue. D genes are given only for firm matches. Part of the rows lack a size; the others show once, few, many or a class for expanded clones.

D: TRBD1
J: TRBJ2-2
V: TRBV7-3
size: .
DNA: TGTGCCAGCAGCTCACAAGGGACAGCGAACACCGGGGAGCTGTTTTTT
CDR3: CASSSQGTANTGELFF

D: .
J: TRBJ2-2
V: TRBV6-1
size: .
DNA: TGTGCCAGCCCCCGTGGGGCGAACACCGGGGAGCTGTTTTTT
CDR3: CASPRGANTGELFF

D: TRBD2
J: TRBJ2-2
V: TRBV7-8
size: .
DNA: TGTGCCAGCAGCCAAAAGACGCGGACTAGCGGGAACACCGGGGAGCTGTTTTTT
CDR3: CASSQKTRTSGNTGELFF

D: TRBD2
J: TRBJ2-7
V: TRBV6-6
size: .
DNA: TGTGCCAGCAGACTCTTTGCGGGAGGGCGGTACGAGCAGTACTTC
CDR3: CASRLFAGGRYEQYF

D: .
J: TRBJ1-5
V: TRBV18
size: .
DNA: TGTGCCAGCTCATCCAGCCGTGATGGAGCGCCCCAGCATTTT
CDR3: CASSSSRDGAPQHF

D: .
J: TRBJ2-2
V: TRBV1
size: .
DNA: TGCACCCCCATTCGGGACGGACAGCCACCGAACCGGGAGCTGTTTTTT
CDR3: CTPIRDGQPPNRELFF

D: TRBD1
J: TRBJ2-6
V: TRBV19
size: .
DNA: TGTGCCAGTAGTACCGGGACAGCCACCTCTGGGGCCAACGTCCTGACTTTC
CDR3: CASSTGTATSGANVLTF

D: TRBD1
J: TRBJ1-2
V: TRBV7-9
size: .
DNA: TGTGCCAGCAGCTTAGACAGGGGAACTTCTAACTATGGCTACACCTTC
CDR3: CASSLDRGTSNYGYTF

D: .
J: TRBJ2-1
V: TRBV5-1
size: .
DNA: TGCGCCAGCAGCACCCTGGCCGAGGTCGGTGAGCAGTTCTTC
CDR3: CASSTLAEVGEQFF

D: .
J: TRBJ2-6
V: TRBV27
size: .
DNA: TGTGCCAGCAGTCTGGCGGATGGAGGGGCTGGGGCCAACGTCCTGACTTTC
CDR3: CASSLADGGAGANVLTF

D: TRBD1
J: TRBJ2-7
V: TRBV5-4
size: .
DNA: TGTGCCAGCAGCTCCAGGGACAGGGGGCTTTACGAGCAGTACTTC
CDR3: CASSSRDRGLYEQYF

D: .
J: TRBJ2-5
V: TRBV5-1
size: .
DNA: TGCGCCAGCAGCCCGGGACCAGAAGAGACCCAGTACTTC
CDR3: CASSPGPEETQYF

D: .
J: TRBJ2-1
V: TRBV5-1
size: .
DNA: TGCGCCAGCAGCGCCAGGTCATACAGTTCGGGGAATGAGCAGTTCTTC
CDR3: CASSARSYSSGNEQFF

D: .
J: TRBJ1-5
V: TRBV10-2
size: few
DNA: TGCGCCAGCAGGTGGGACTCCAATCAGCCCCAGCATTTT
CDR3: CASRWDSNQPQHF

D: TRBD2
J: TRBJ2-1
V: TRBV7-3
size: .
DNA: TGTGCCAGCAGCTCAGCGCCCTGGACTAGCGGGAGGGGGAATGAGCAGTTCTTC
CDR3: CASSSAPWTSGRGNEQFF

D: .
J: TRBJ1-1
V: TRBV14
size: medium-sized
DNA: TGTGCCAGCAAAAGAGAGGGGACTGAAGCTTTCTTT
CDR3: CASKREGTEAFF

D: .
J: TRBJ2-6
V: TRBV7-3
size: .
DNA: TGTGCCAGCAGCCTCTTAGGGGGGTCCCTCTCTGGGGCCAACGTCCTGACTTTC
CDR3: CASSLLGGSLSGANVLTF

D: .
J: TRBJ1-3
V: TRBV28
size: .
DNA: TGTGCCAGCAGTTTGGCCAGGGTCTCTGGAAACACCATATATTTT
CDR3: CASSLARVSGNTIYF

D: .
J: TRBJ2-7
V: TRBV14
size: .
DNA: TGTGCCAGCAGCCAAGATATAAACGAGCAGTACTTC
CDR3: CASSQDINEQYF

D: .
J: TRBJ1-5
V: TRBV28
size: .
DNA: TGTGCCAGCAGTTTAGTGTCCTTAAGGGGCCTGGGCAATCAGCCCCAGCATTTT
CDR3: CASSLVSLRGLGNQPQHF

D: TRBD2
J: TRBJ2-5
V: TRBV28
size: .
DNA: TGTGCCAGCAGTCCTGGACTAGCGGGAAGACAAGAGACCCAGTACTTC
CDR3: CASSPGLAGRQETQYF

D: TRBD2
J: TRBJ2-3
V: TRBV28
size: .
DNA: TGTGCCAGCAGACCCGGACTAGCGATCACAGATACGCAGTATTTT
CDR3: CASRPGLAITDTQYF

D: TRBD1
J: TRBJ1-1
V: TRBV7-6
size: .
DNA: TGTGCCAGCAGCACAGGGGAGGGCACTGAAGCTTTCTTT
CDR3: CASSTGEGTEAFF

D: .
J: TRBJ1-2
V: TRBV2
size: .
DNA: TGTGCCAGCAGTGATGGCAGCTACTATGGCTACACCTTC
CDR3: CASSDGSYYGYTF

D: .
J: TRBJ1-2
V: TRBV7-2
size: .
DNA: TGTGCCAGCAGCTTAGGCCCTATTAACTATGGCTACACCTTC
CDR3: CASSLGPINYGYTF

D: TRBD2
J: TRBJ2-3
V: TRBV5-1
size: .
DNA: TGCGCCAGCAGCTTTACACTAGCGGGGAGCACAGATACGCAGTATTTT
CDR3: CASSFTLAGSTDTQYF

D: TRBD1
J: TRBJ1-5
V: TRBV18
size: .
DNA: TGTGCCAGCTCACAAAGCTCCGGACAGGGGGGGTTCCAGCATTTT
CDR3: CASSQSSGQGGFQHF

D: TRBD2
J: TRBJ2-3
V: TRBV9
size: .
DNA: TGTGCCAGCAGCCCGGGACTAGCGGGAGGGCCAACAGATACGCAGTATTTT
CDR3: CASSPGLAGGPTDTQYF

D: .
J: TRBJ2-7
V: TRBV7-6
size: .
DNA: TGTGCCAGCAGCTTAGGTGGAGGCGAGCAGTACTTC
CDR3: CASSLGGGEQYF

D: .
J: TRBJ1-1
V: TRBV28
size: .
DNA: TGTGCCAGTTGGACGTTGAACACTGAAGCTTTCTTT
CDR3: CASWTLNTEAFF

D: .
J: TRBJ1-5
V: TRBV5-6
size: .
DNA: TGTGCCAGCAGCTTGGGACCGACTGTATATAGCAATCAGCCCCAGCATTTT
CDR3: CASSLGPTVYSNQPQHF

D: TRBD2
J: TRBJ2-7
V: TRBV27
size: once
DNA: TGTGCCAGCAGTCTTCTGGCTAGCGGGAGGGCCTACGAGCAGTACTTC
CDR3: CASSLLASGRAYEQYF

D: .
J: TRBJ1-5
V: TRBV15
size: .
DNA: TGTGCCACCAGCAAGGATAATCAGCCCCAGCATTTT
CDR3: CATSKDNQPQHF

D: TRBD1
J: TRBJ1-2
V: TRBV2
size: .
DNA: TGTGCCAGCAGCGCTGGGACAGGGCTCTATGGCTACACCTTC
CDR3: CASSAGTGLYGYTF

D: .
J: TRBJ1-1
V: TRBV7-9
size: .
DNA: TGTGCTAGCAGCCTACAGGGATACAACACTGAAGCTTTCTTT
CDR3: CASSLQGYNTEAFF

D: .
J: TRBJ2-3
V: TRBV2
size: .
DNA: TGTGCCAGCCTCCGAGAATTGAGTGGAGATACGCAGTATTTT
CDR3: CASLRELSGDTQYF